This T cell receptor (beta chain) was obtained from a study of blood T cell repertoires in COVID-19. Study-wide context: Specimens from acute and convalescent COVID-19 originated in the United States, Italy and Spain. From T cells, B-cell-depleted T cells, or PBMCs came the material, which was cDNA or gDNA.

Authors' analysis steps: Amplified reference gene primers provided the basis for estimating nucleated cell counts. Sequencing used immunoSEQ multiplex PCR; TCRdb keeps in-frame clones, though not all of them. From that table come the V and J calls and clone size; the DNA was used to work out D and trimming. The sample yields 150,000 to 200,000 clones, about 88% seen once. The CDR3 extends over 14 amino acids. Germline V gene data show CDR1 as SGHRS and CDR2 as YFSETQ. V lost 0 bases to trimming and J lost 0 bases, with 7 bases between them. V gene TRBV5-1 combines with J gene TRBJ2-7; TRBD2 might be the D (6 bases). The specimen was peripheral blood. The origin of this receptor is a woman aged 25 to 45 with active or convalescent COVID-19. The CDR3 DNA is TGCGCCAGCAGCTTGGGGGGGGTCTCCTACGAGCAGTACTTC. Its translation: CASSLGGVSYEQYF.